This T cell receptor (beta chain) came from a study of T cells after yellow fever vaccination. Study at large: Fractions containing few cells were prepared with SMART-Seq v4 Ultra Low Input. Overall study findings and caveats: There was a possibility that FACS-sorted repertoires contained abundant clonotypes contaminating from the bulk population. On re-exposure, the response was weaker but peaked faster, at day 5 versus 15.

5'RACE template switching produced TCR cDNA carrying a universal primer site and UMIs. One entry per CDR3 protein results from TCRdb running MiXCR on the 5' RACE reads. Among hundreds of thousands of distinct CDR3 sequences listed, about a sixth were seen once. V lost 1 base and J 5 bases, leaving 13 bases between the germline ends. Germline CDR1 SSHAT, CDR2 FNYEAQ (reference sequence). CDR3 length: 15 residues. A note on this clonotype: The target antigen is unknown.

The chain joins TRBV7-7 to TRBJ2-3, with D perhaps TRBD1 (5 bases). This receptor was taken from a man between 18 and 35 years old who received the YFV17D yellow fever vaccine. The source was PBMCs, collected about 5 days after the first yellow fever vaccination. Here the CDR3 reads CASSLGSWGGDTQYF. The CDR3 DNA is TGTGCCAGCAGCTTAGGTAGCTGGGGCGGAGATACGCAGTATTTT.